These 26 T cell receptor beta chains originate from one sample sequenced in a study of T cell responses to AZD1222 COVID-19 vaccine. Sequencing used immunoSEQ multiplex PCR; TCRdb keeps in-frame clones, though not all of them. The repertoire holds under 200,000 clones, with about 87% as singletons. The sample here was peripheral blood, taken on day 0 of MenACWY control vaccination. These TCRs come from an adult in good health.

The CDR3 DNA follows: TGTGCCAGCAGCTTGGGTGGGGGTACCTGCGAGCAGTACTTC. This codes for CASSLGGGTCEQYF. V and J are TRBV5-5 and TRBJ2-7, with D possibly being TRBD1 or TRBD2 (5 bases each). V lost 0 bases to trimming and J lost 6 bases, with 13 bases between them. CDR1 SGHKS and CDR2 YYEKEE come from the germline V gene (reference sequence). CDR3 length equals 14 residues.

The chain combines TRBV4-2 with TRBJ1-2; no definite D call. The CDR3 spans 14 residues. Germline CDR1 and CDR2: LGHNA and YNFKEQ. V shed 0 bases and J shed 2 bases, with 7 bases lying between them. CDR3 in amino acids: CASSQDSVNYGYTF. DNA of the CDR3: TGTGCCAGCAGCCAAGATTCGGTAAACTATGGCTACACCTTC.

This chain joins TRBV4-2 and TRBJ2-7; 8 bases fit TRBD1. The CDR3 covers 14 residues. Germline CDR1 reads LGHNA; CDR2 reads YNFKEQ. V was pared by 4 bases and J by 4 bases, with 6 bases of the junction left unmatched. CDR3 in amino acids: CASSRGQGSYEQYF. The CDR3 DNA reads as TGTGCCAGCAGCCGTGGACAGGGTTCGTACGAGCAGTACTTC.

J is TRBJ2-7 and V is TRBV2; possibly TRBD2 for D (6 bases). CDR3 length: 13 amino acids. CDR1 and CDR2 from the germline V gene are SNHLY and FYNNEI. V was cut by 7 bases and J by 1 base, with 11 bases left in between. CDR3 amino acids: CASMKRVSYEQYF. CDR3 nucleotides: TGTGCCAGCATGAAGCGGGTTTCCTACGAGCAGTACTTC.

This clone has only one observation. V is TRBV15 and J is TRBJ1-4; the D is unclear. Germline loops: CDR1 LNHNV, CDR2 YYDKDF (reference sequence). The CDR3 extends over 16 amino acids. Trimming left V 0 bases short and J 2 bases short, with 10 bases between. The CDR3 sequence: CATSRDSGLTNEKLFF. In DNA form, the CDR3 reads TGTGCCACCAGCAGAGATTCCGGACTTACTAATGAAAAACTGTTTTTT.

The chain joins TRBV7-2 to TRBJ2-2; D remains ambiguous. Per the germline V gene, CDR1 is SGHTA and CDR2 is FQGNSA. V was pared by 5 bases and J by 1 base, with 17 bases between. This CDR3 spans 17 amino acids. The CDR3 loop is CASSHYAGLLNTGELFF. The DNA of the CDR3 is TGTGCCAGCAGCCACTACGCAGGTCTATTGAACACCGGGGAGCTGTTTTTT.

The V and J genes are TRBV6-1 and TRBJ2-5, with D possibly TRBD2 on 5 matching bases. V lost 1 base and J lost 7, with 13 bases in between. Germline V lookup: CDR1 MNHNS, CDR2 SASEGT. This CDR3 region has 14 residues. The CDR3 nucleotides are TGTGCCAGCAGTGAAGTACGGGGTTCGGGGACCCAGTACTTC. This gives the protein CASSEVRGSGTQYF.

The CDR3: CAISELGGTEAFF. CDR3 bases: TGTGCCATCAGTGAGCTAGGGGGCACTGAAGCTTTCTTT. V usage is TRBV10-3 and J usage is TRBJ1-1; perhaps TRBD1 as D (6 bases). This CDR3 has 13 amino acids. Looked up from germline, CDR1 is ENHRY and CDR2 is SYGVKD. V dropped 2 bases and J dropped 4 bases, with 8 bases sitting between them.

The chain carries TRBV18 and TRBJ1-1; D perhaps matches TRBD1 (5 bases). The CDR3 covers 14 residues. V lost 2 bases and J 0 bases, leaving 7 bases between the germline ends. Germline values: CDR1 KGHSH, CDR2 LQKENI. The CDR3 sequence: CASSPGGMNTEAFF. DNA for the CDR3: TGTGCCAGCTCACCAGGGGGTATGAACACTGAAGCTTTCTTT.

The gene calls are TRBV7-2 and TRBJ2-4; possible D gene TRBD1, 6 bases. This CDR3 is 16 amino acids long. V lost 4 bases and J lost 1, with 14 bases in between. The germline gives CDR1 SGHTA, CDR2 FQGNSA. CDR3 in amino acids: CASSWPQGTAKNIQYF. DNA of the CDR3: TGTGCCAGCAGCTGGCCACAGGGAACGGCCAAAAACATTCAGTACTTC.

The CDR3 protein is CAGSKGSDNYGYTF. The CDR3 coding sequence is TGTGCCGGGAGTAAGGGCAGTGATAACTATGGCTACACCTTC. The chain employs TRBV19 and TRBJ1-2; the D is unclear. The CDR3 has 14 amino acids. Per germline, CDR1 LNHDA and CDR2 SQIVND (reference sequence). Trimming took 11 bases from V and 1 from J, leaving 17 bases between them. Drawing the rest from reference TRBV19 and TRBJ1-2, the complete variable domain is DGGITQSPKYLFRKEGQNVTLSCEQNLNHDAMYWYRQDPGQGLRLIYYSQIVNDFQKGDIAEGYSVSREKKESFPLTVTSAQKNPTAFYLCAGSKGSDNYGYTFGSGTRLTVV.

The rearrangement uses TRBV19 and TRBJ1-5; 9 positions match TRBD1. From germline, CDR1 is LNHDA and CDR2 SQIVND (reference sequence). V was clipped by 4 bases and J by 3 bases; unmatched bases: 4. The CDR3 spans 15 residues. In DNA form, the CDR3 reads TGTGCCAGTAGTACCGGACAGGGGACCAATCAGCCCCAGCATTTT. Protein product: CASSTGQGTNQPQHF.

This clone was counted only a few times. The chain links TRBV13 to TRBJ1-2; D gene unclear. Germline V gene lookup returns CDR1 PRHDT and CDR2 FYEKMQ (reference sequence). Trimming left V 1 base short and J 7 bases short, with 10 bases between. The CDR3 is made up of 13 amino acids. This chain's CDR3 is CASSLAGRAGYTF. CDR3 nucleotide sequence: TGTGCCAGCAGCTTAGCCGGGAGGGCTGGCTACACCTTC. Together with reference TRBV13 and TRBJ1-2, the CDR3 gives the full variable domain: AAGVIQSPRHLIKEKRETATLKCYPIPRHDTVYWYQQGPGQDPQFLISFYEKMQSDKGSIPDRFSAQQFSDYHSELNMSSLELGDSALYFCASSLAGRAGYTFGSGTRLTVV.

The chain is built from TRBV4-2 and TRBJ2-2; 11 bases map to TRBD2. CDR3 length: 18 residues. Trimming cost V 4 bases and J 3 bases; bases outside gene matches: 10. The germline CDR1 and CDR2 sequences are LGHNA and YNFKEQ. This CDR3 is CASSPYNSGREDTGELFF. The CDR3 nucleotides read TGTGCCAGCAGCCCCTACAATAGCGGGAGGGAGGACACCGGGGAGCTGTTTTTT.

The chain uses TRBV12-3 or TRBV12-4 and TRBJ1-5, with D possibly being TRBD1 (6 bases). Trimming removed 5 bases at V and 9 bases at J, with 11 bases between. This CDR3 has 12 residues. The CDR3, as DNA: TGTGCCAGCAGTCCCATGGACAGGCCCCAGCATTTT. Its protein is CASSPMDRPQHF.

V and J are TRBV7-2 and TRBJ1-5, with a weak D call TRBD1 (5 bases). Deletions cut 0 bases from V and 5 bases from J, with 5 bases between. The CDR3 extends over 13 amino acids. CDR1 SGHTA and CDR2 FQGNSA come from the germline V gene. The CDR3 region is CASSLAGHQPQHF. CDR3 coding DNA: TGTGCCAGCAGCTTAGCGGGGCATCAGCCCCAGCATTTT.

This chain connects TRBV30 to TRBJ2-3; D is unresolved. The CDR3 is 13 amino acids. V was trimmed by 0 bases and J by 3 bases, leaving 7 bases between them. CDR1 is GTSNPN and CDR2 is SVGIG in the germline V gene (reference sequence). CDR3 sequence (DNA): TGTGCCTGGAGTGTCTCAGGAACAGATACGCAGTATTTT. It encodes CAWSVSGTDTQYF.

This clone was found a few times. J is TRBJ2-7 and V is TRBV15; 8 positions match TRBD1. Per the germline V gene, CDR1 is LNHNV and CDR2 is YYDKDF (reference sequence). V shed 2 bases and J 6 bases; nucleotides not matched to a gene: 3. The CDR3 loop spans 13 amino acids. CDR3 coding DNA: TGTGCCACCAGCAGACAGGGGGCGATCGAGCAGTACTTC. Protein sequence: CATSRQGAIEQYF.

This chain uses TRBV19 with TRBJ1-4; TRBD1 aligns across 10 bases. The CDR3 loop spans 16 amino acids. V shed 5 bases, J shed 7 bases, and the junction held 10 bases outside the gene matches. Germline assignment: CDR1 LNHDA and CDR2 SQIVND (reference sequence). CDR3 nucleotides: TGTGCCAGTAGTGCGGGACAGGGGCTGTCGGGTGAAAAACTGTTTTTT. Translated: CASSAGQGLSGEKLFF.

This chain joins TRBV4-3 and TRBJ2-2, with D uncertain. This CDR3 comprises 16 residues. Deletions cut 0 bases from V and 0 bases from J, with 8 bases between. Per germline, CDR1 LGHNA and CDR2 YSLEER. This chain's CDR3 is CASSQEASSNTGELFF. The CDR3, as DNA: TGCGCCAGCAGCCAAGAAGCGTCCTCGAACACCGGGGAGCTGTTTTTT.

The V and J genes are TRBV27 and TRBJ1-1; D ambiguous. Trimming took 5 bases from V and 1 from J, leaving 11 bases between them. This CDR3 is built from 14 residues. Germline V gene data show CDR1 as MNHEY and CDR2 as SMNVEV (reference sequence). CDR3 in DNA: TGTGCCAGCAGTCCGTCGACATCGAACACTGAAGCTTTCTTT. It specifies CASSPSTSNTEAFF.

The V and J genes are TRBV4-3 and TRBJ1-1; D gene ambiguous. V lost 2 bases and J lost 5, with 12 bases in between. Germline CDR1 is LGHNA and CDR2 is YSLEER. This CDR3 has 14 amino acids. CDR3 bases: TGCGCCAGCAGCCAATTGGGAGGAGGGACTGAAGCTTTCTTT. Translated: CASSQLGGGTEAFF.

The rearrangement joins TRBV3-1 (or the pseudogene TRBV3-2) to TRBJ2-1; D unclear. CDR1 is LGHDT and CDR2 is YNNKEL in the germline V gene (reference sequence). CDR3 length: 13 residues. The germline V and J ends were trimmed by 1 base and 10 bases, with 11 bases remaining between them. The CDR3 sequence is CASSQVRTGEQFF. CDR3 DNA sequence: TGTGCCAGCAGCCAAGTTCGGACCGGCGAGCAGTTCTTC.

For this clone: At the DNA level, this CDR3 is encoded by other sequences in the same sample as well. The chain is built from TRBV6-5 and TRBJ1-1, with D uncertain. This CDR3 contains 15 residues. V gave up 0 bases and J gave up 0 bases, with 8 bases separating them. Per the germline V gene, CDR1 is MNHEY and CDR2 is SVGAGI. The DNA of the CDR3 is TGTGCCAGCAGTTACTCTGGGGTAATGAACACTGAAGCTTTCTTT. This encodes CASSYSGVMNTEAFF.

This rearrangement joins TRBV18 to TRBJ1-2, with 10 positions matching TRBD1. With V trimmed by 4 bases and J by 6 bases, 5 bases remained unmatched. Per germline, CDR1 KGHSH and CDR2 LQKENI. The CDR3 loop spans 14 amino acids. CDR3 protein: CASSRADRGDGYTF. The CDR3 DNA sequence: TGTGCCAGCTCACGAGCGGACAGGGGGGATGGCTACACCTTC.

This chain connects TRBV27 to TRBJ2-1, with D unresolved. Germline V lookup: CDR1 MNHEY, CDR2 SMNVEV (reference sequence). Trimming pared 1 base from V and 5 bases from J, leaving 15 bases between. The CDR3 spans 16 residues. This CDR3 reads CASSLWADPTDNEQFF. CDR3 DNA sequence: TGTGCCAGCAGTTTATGGGCGGACCCTACAGACAATGAGCAGTTCTTC.